The 21 T cell receptor beta chains listed next were all sequenced from one sample in a study of PD-L1 blockade in urothelial cancer. Repertoires were generated with immunoSEQ multiplex PCR, while TCRdb's copy carries only in-frame clones and drops some. The sample includes some 79,000 clones, more than 75% of them seen just once. The sequences come from PBMCs, collected around atezolizumab (anti-PD-L1) treatment. The receptors originated from a man between 65 and 80 years old with urothelial cancer.

This clone came up once. J is TRBJ1-1 and V is TRBV5-1, with TRBD1 identical over 9 bases. Germline V gene lookup returns CDR1 SGHRS and CDR2 YFSETQ. After removal of 4 bases from V and 5 bases from J, the junction contained 9 bases not matched to a gene. This CDR3 is built from 15 residues. The chain's CDR3 is CASSPGQGFVTEAFF. CDR3 in DNA: TGCGCCAGCAGCCCGGGACAGGGTTTTGTGACTGAAGCTTTCTTT.

This chain links TRBV10-3 with TRBJ2-1, with 9 positions matching TRBD1. The ends lost 7 bases at V and 7 bases at J; junction bases unmatched: 11. CDR1 is ENHRY, CDR2 SYGVKD, per germline. This CDR3 region has 15 residues. The DNA for the CDR3 is TGTGCCATCACCGATAGGGGACAGGGATCAAATGAGCAGTTCTTC. Its translation: CAITDRGQGSNEQFF.

This chain joins TRBV27 and TRBJ2-1; weak D call: TRBD2 (5 bases). Trimming shortened V by 0 bases and J by 0 bases, and 12 bases separated the two germline ends. The germline V gene encodes CDR1 MNHEY and CDR2 SMNVEV (reference sequence). The CDR3 length is 17 residues. The CDR3 protein is CASSLSRWGDSYNEQFF. The CDR3 coding sequence is TGTGCCAGCAGTTTATCAAGATGGGGAGACTCCTACAATGAGCAGTTCTTC.

This chain uses TRBV2 with TRBJ1-1; D is ambiguous. The CDR3 extends over 14 amino acids. CDR1 is SNHLY and CDR2 is FYNNEI in the germline V gene. The ends were cut back, 8 bases at V and 0 bases at J, with 13 bases in the middle. The CDR3 DNA is TGTGCCAGCGGCGAGACCACAGTGAACACTGAAGCTTTCTTT. Its translation: CASGETTVNTEAFF.

V and J are TRBV7-2 and TRBJ1-3; D perhaps matches TRBD1 (6 bases). CDR3 size: 16 residues. V was cut by 3 bases and J by 0 bases, with 12 bases left in between. The germline CDR1 and CDR2 sequences are SGHTA and FQGNSA. CDR3 DNA: TGTGCCAGCAGCTTGGAAGGGGGAACCTCTGGAAACACCATATATTTT. Amino acid sequence: CASSLEGGTSGNTIYF. The whole variable domain, filled in from reference TRBV7-2 and TRBJ1-3, reads GAGVSQSPSNKVTEKGKDVELRCDPISGHTALYWYRQSLGQGLEFLIYFQGNSAPDKSGLPSDRFSAERTGGSVSTLTIQRTQQEDSAVYLCASSLEGGTSGNTIYFGEGSWLTVV.

The chain is built from TRBV5-6 and TRBJ1-5, with a tentative D call TRBD1 (6 bases). V dropped 3 bases and J dropped 5 bases, with 21 bases sitting between them. Looked up from germline, CDR1 is SGHDT and CDR2 is YYEEEE. This CDR3 is 17 amino acids long. CDR3 protein: CASSSQGPQLRDQPQHF. The CDR3 DNA follows: TGTGCCAGCAGCTCGCAGGGGCCCCAACTTAGAGATCAGCCCCAGCATTTT.

The chain joins TRBV9 to TRBJ2-3; the D gene is possibly TRBD2 (5 bases). Trimming removed 4 bases from V and 3 bases from J, with 18 bases in between. The germline V gene has CDR1 SGDLS and CDR2 YYNGEE. The CDR3 is made up of 16 amino acids. Here the CDR3 DNA reads TGTGCCAGCAGCATTGCGGGCCCCGGGGAGACAGATACGCAGTATTTT. This encodes CASSIAGPGETDTQYF. The full variable domain, its missing parts supplied by reference TRBV9 and TRBJ2-3, is DSGVTQTPKHLITATGQRVTLRCSPRSGDLSVYWYQQSLDQGLQFLIQYYNGEERAKGNILERFSAQQFPDLHSELNLSSLELGDSALYFCASSIAGPGETDTQYFGPGTRLTVL.

This rearrangement joins TRBV4-1 to TRBJ1-6; 7 nucleotides agree with TRBD1. V was clipped by 0 bases and J by 5 bases; unmatched bases: 4. The germline gives CDR1 MGHRA, CDR2 YSYEKL. CDR3 length equals 16 residues. CDR3 nucleotide sequence: TGCGCCAGCAGCCAAGAGGTCGGGACAGATAATTCACCCCTCCACTTT. The encoded protein is CASSQEVGTDNSPLHF.

The V gene is TRBV11-2, the J gene TRBJ1-3; TRBD1 is a possible D gene (5 bases). The germline V gene has CDR1 SGHAT and CDR2 FQNNGV. The CDR3 loop spans 16 amino acids. Between the trimmed V and J ends, which lost 1 base and 2 bases, there was a span of 12 bases. CDR3 loop: CASSLGGGLTGNTIYF. In DNA, the CDR3 is TGTGCCAGCAGCTTAGGTGGGGGGTTAACTGGAAACACCATATATTTT.

The count of this clone is one. This chain connects TRBV27 to TRBJ1-5; D gene ambiguous. Germline loops: CDR1 MNHEY, CDR2 SMNVEV (reference sequence). This CDR3 region has 16 residues. The V end lost 5 bases, the J end lost 0 bases, and 14 bases lay between the germline ends. CDR3 sequence reads: CASSPRAPNSNQPQHF. CDR3 nucleotides: TGTGCCAGCAGTCCCCGAGCCCCCAATAGCAATCAGCCCCAGCATTTT.

This sequence joins TRBV30 and TRBJ1-1, with 7 bases fitting TRBD1. Germline CDR1 and CDR2: GTSNPN and SVGIG (reference sequence). The junction had 14 bases not matched to a gene; V was cut back by 2 bases and J by 11 bases. This CDR3 contains 14 residues. Written as DNA, the CDR3 is TGTGCCTGGAGTCGCAGGAGGCAGGGGGTTCTGGCTTTCTTT. This sequence encodes CAWSRRRQGVLAFF.

This clone was detected once. This chain joins TRBV29-1 and TRBJ1-1, with 8 bases lining up with TRBD1. V lost 2 bases, J lost 5 bases, and 7 bases stayed unmatched. Per germline, CDR1 SQVTM and CDR2 ANQGSEA. The CDR3 extends over 14 amino acids. The CDR3 nucleotides are TGCAGCGTTGAATCTCAGAGACAGGGGACTGAAGCTTTCTTT. Its translation is CSVESQRQGTEAFF.

In DNA, the CDR3 is TGTGCCAGTAAACAACTAGCGGGAGGGCGCGAGCAGTACTTC. The encoded protein is CASKQLAGGREQYF. V gene TRBV19 combines with J gene TRBJ2-7; 13 bases match TRBD2. Germline CDR1 is LNHDA and CDR2 is SQIVND (reference sequence). V lost 7 bases, J lost 6 bases, and 6 bases stayed unmatched. This CDR3 is 14 amino acids long.

This chain joins TRBV5-3 and TRBJ2-1, with a tentative D call TRBD2 (5 bases). TRBV5-3 is sorted into the ORF group, with uncertain function. V was pared by 0 bases and J by 0 bases, with 7 bases between. The CDR3 has 15 amino acids. The CDR3, as DNA: TGTGCCAGAAGCTTGGGTGGGAGCTCCTACAATGAGCAGTTCTTC. Its translation: CARSLGGSSYNEQFF.

This sequence joins TRBV5-4 and TRBJ2-1, with 12 nucleotides matching TRBD2. Trimming removed 2 bases from V and 4 bases from J; junction bases left unmatched: 1. This CDR3 region has 15 residues. Germline CDR1 SGHNT, CDR2 YYREEE (reference sequence). The CDR3 is CASSFGLAGYNEQFF. The CDR3 coding sequence is TGTGCCAGCAGCTTCGGACTAGCGGGATACAATGAGCAGTTCTTC. The complete variable domain, with remaining parts taken from reference TRBV5-4 and TRBJ2-1, reads ETGVTQSPTHLIKTRGQQVTLRCSSQSGHNTVSWYQQALGQGPQFIFQYYREEENGRGNFPPRFSGLQFPNYSSELNVNALELDDSALYLCASSFGLAGYNEQFFGPGTRLTVL.

The chain joins TRBV6-4 to TRBJ1-5, with D perhaps matching TRBD1 (5 bases). The germline CDR1 and CDR2 sequences are MRHNA and SNTAGT. The CDR3 covers 19 residues. V shed 2 bases and J shed 4 bases, with 24 bases lying between them. CDR3 residues: CASSDPPSSDQGTNQPQHF. In DNA, the CDR3 is TGTGCCAGCAGTGACCCCCCCTCTAGCGACCAAGGGACTAATCAGCCCCAGCATTTT.

The chain links TRBV5-1 to TRBJ1-2; D might be TRBD1 (6 bases). CDR1 and CDR2 from the germline V gene are SGHRS and YFSETQ. V lost 0 bases and J 1 base, leaving 7 bases between the germline ends. CDR3 size: 14 residues. CDR3 amino acids: CASSLEGVNYGYTF. CDR3 in DNA: TGCGCCAGCAGCTTGGAGGGGGTTAACTATGGCTACACCTTC.

The J gene is TRBJ2-5, the V gene TRBV25-1; 7 bases line up with TRBD2. The J segment lost 4 bases and the V segment lost 6 bases, leaving 8 bases of the junction unmatched. Germline CDR1 is MGHDK and CDR2 is SYGVNS. This CDR3 has 14 amino acids. The CDR3, as DNA: TGTGCCAGCAGCCTTGTGGGGGGGTCAGAGACCCAGTACTTC. Its translation: CASSLVGGSETQYF.

The chain uses TRBV4-1 and TRBJ1-5; TRBD1 matches at 9 bases. CDR3 size: 15 residues. Germline CDR1 MGHRA, CDR2 YSYEKL. Trimming took 5 bases from V and 2 from J; bases not matched to a gene: 4. As DNA, the CDR3 is TGCGCCAGCAGCAGACAGGGGGAGGGCAATCAGCCCCAGCATTTT. Translated, it gives CASSRQGEGNQPQHF.

CDR3 amino acids: CASSVLGPLGSDTQYF. CDR3 DNA: TGCGCCAGCAGCGTCTTGGGGCCCCTCGGATCAGATACGCAGTATTTT. The chain combines TRBV5-1 with TRBJ2-3, with TRBD1 as a possible D gene (5 bases). CDR3 length equals 16 residues. Germline V gene data show CDR1 as SGHRS and CDR2 as YFSETQ. Trimming left V 4 bases short and J 4 bases short, with 19 bases between.

The V and J genes are TRBV11-2 and TRBJ2-2, with TRBD1 matching over 8 bases. This CDR3 is 16 amino acids long. CDR1 SGHAT and CDR2 FQNNGV come from the germline V gene. Unmatched junction bases numbered 8, after V lost 5 bases and J lost 3 bases. This CDR3 is CASSQDRVSHTGELFF. The CDR3 nucleotides read TGTGCCAGCAGCCAGGACAGGGTCTCTCACACCGGGGAGCTGTTTTTT.